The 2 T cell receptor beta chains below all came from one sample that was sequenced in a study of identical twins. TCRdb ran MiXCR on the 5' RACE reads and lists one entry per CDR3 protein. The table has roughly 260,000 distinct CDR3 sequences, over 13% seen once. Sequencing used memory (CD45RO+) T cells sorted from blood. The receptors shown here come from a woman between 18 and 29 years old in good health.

The CDR3 loop is CSATSTVYNSPLHF. In DNA, the CDR3 is TGCAGTGCTACATCCACAGTCTATAATTCACCCCTCCACTTT. The rearrangement links TRBV20-1 to TRBJ1-6, with D hard to call. V lost 4 bases, J lost 3 bases, and 10 bases lay in between. Germline assignment: CDR1 DFQATT and CDR2 SNEGSKA (reference sequence). This CDR3 is 14 amino acids long.

Here the CDR3 reads CASSLARLRNTEAFF. The CDR3 DNA reads as TGTGCCAGCAGTTTAGCACGGCTACGGAACACTGAAGCTTTCTTT. V is TRBV12-3 or TRBV12-4 and J is TRBJ1-1; D gene ambiguous. V dropped 0 bases and J dropped 1 base, with 9 bases sitting between them. The CDR3 loop spans 15 amino acids.